The TCR beta chain described here comes from a study of T cells in Graves' hyperthyroidism and ophthalmopathy. As for the study in general: At initial diagnosis, before any treatment had begun, peripheral blood was obtained.

Study-level findings and limits: The model made its ophthalmopathy prediction, and onset followed a median approximately 6 months later.

This clonotype was counted ten times or more. Its antigen is unknown. V dropped 1 base and J dropped 3; count of bases not matched to a gene: 7. The CDR3 is made up of 17 amino acids. Per the germline V gene, CDR1 is KGHSH and CDR2 is LQKENI. Amplification yielded TCR beta CDR3 regions, with RNA transcripts as the source. With the HTBI primer set, the TCR CDR3 went through a first round of RT-PCR. TCRdb recomputed calls from the multiplex PCR reads with MiXCR, one row per CDR3 protein. There are under 400,000 distinct CDR3 sequences in the sample; about 12% occur only once, and about 9.1% lies in the top ten. Stable hyperthyroidism: no ophthalmopathy progression over 18 months of follow-up.

The source of this sequence is a woman aged 18 to 35 with Graves' hyperthyroidism. The rearrangement links TRBV18 to TRBJ2-1, with TRBD2 identical over 9 bases. What was sequenced was blood. The CDR3 sequence is CASSPLGGRDGYNEQFF. CDR3 sequence (DNA): TGTGCCAGCTCACCACTGGGCGGGAGGGATGGCTACAATGAGCAGTTCTTC.